This TCR beta chain is from a study of human T cells and chemical hapten exposure. TCRdb processed the RACE reads anew with MiXCR; each CDR3 protein has one entry. The repertoire includes approximately 80,000 distinct CDR3 sequences, around 9.3% of them detected once, and less than 5% sits in the top ten. This clonotype was seen many times. Time point noted: patch test 2, 6 weeks after DPC sensitization. Treatment given: therapeutic diphenylcyclopropenone sensitization with weekly scalp DPC. The CDR3 is made up of 15 amino acids. The V end was cut by 6 bases, the J end by 2 bases, with 11 bases between.

The sample in question was whole blood, obtained in connection with sensitization to the hapten diphenylcyclopropenone (DPC). This clonotype was obtained from a woman in her fifties or sixties with alopecia areata. Some clones in this sample may be carry-over from other donors' samples. This chain uses TRBV12-3 or TRBV12-4 with TRBJ2-6; D remains ambiguous. CDR3 in DNA: TGTGCCAGCAGCCCCGTAAGAACTGGGGCCAACGTCCTGACTTTC. Its translation is CASSPVRTGANVLTF.